This entry lists 22 T cell receptor beta chains sequenced from one sample in a study of Ad26.COV2.S vaccination and SARS-CoV-2 variants. TCRdb keeps only in-frame clones here, not all; method: immunoSEQ multiplex PCR. Here the sample spans 250,000 or so clones, roughly 89% being singletons. The treatment was: around 19 received Ad26.COV2.S at low or high dose, single or two shots; 5 received placebo; per-sample allocation not given. Sampling was done on day 63 after the first vaccine or placebo injection. The specimen was peripheral blood, collected in a trial of Ad26.COV2.S vaccine versus placebo. These receptors came from a person aged 18-65 years who received the Ad26.COV2.S COVID-19 vaccine or a placebo.

The chain carries TRBV7-9 and TRBJ1-1; D not resolved. CDR1 is SEHNR, CDR2 FQNEAQ, per germline (reference sequence). This CDR3 has 12 amino acids. V dropped 3 bases and J dropped 7 bases, with 9 bases sitting between them. CDR3 residues: CASSLRPLEAFF. In nucleotides, the CDR3 is TGTGCCAGCAGCTTGCGGCCTCTTGAAGCTTTCTTT.

This clone was picked up a small number of times. The chain has TRBV20-1 and TRBJ1-4; D uncertain. The germline V gene has CDR1 DFQATT and CDR2 SNEGSKA (reference sequence). Trimming cost V 3 bases and J 5 bases, with 10 bases left between them. The length of the CDR3 is 13 residues. DNA of the CDR3: TGCAGTGCTAGTAGTGCACTAAATGAAAAACTGTTTTTT. Residues: CSASSALNEKLFF.

This chain links TRBV7-2 with TRBJ2-7, with 7 bases aligning to TRBD1. The germline V gene has CDR1 SGHTA and CDR2 FQGNSA. The CDR3 loop spans 15 amino acids. V shed 4 bases, J shed 3 bases, and the junction held 9 bases outside the gene matches. This CDR3 is CASSSKTRTGYEQYF. The DNA of the CDR3 is TGTGCCAGCAGCTCAAAAACGAGGACAGGCTACGAGCAGTACTTC.

On this clone itself: The same CDR3 also results from other DNA sequences found in this sample. The genes are TRBV12-3 or TRBV12-4 and TRBJ2-5; D call uncertain. V lost 2 bases and J 3 bases, leaving 1 base between the germline ends. The CDR3 sequence is 11 residues long. The CDR3 reads CASSLKETQYF. CDR3 bases: TGTGCCAGCAGTTTAAAAGAGACCCAGTACTTC.

The genes are TRBV4-2 and TRBJ1-3; D uncertain. Between the trimmed V and J ends, which lost 0 bases and 0 bases, there was a span of 18 bases. CDR1 and CDR2 (germline): LGHNA, YNFKEQ. The CDR3 is made up of 19 amino acids. CDR3 amino acids: CASSQDRRHSDISGNTIYF. The CDR3 DNA is TGTGCCAGCAGCCAAGATCGGAGGCACAGTGATATCTCTGGAAACACCATATATTTT.

The rearrangement uses TRBV25-1 and TRBJ1-1; possibly TRBD1 for D (5 bases). There are 15 residues in the CDR3. The V end lost 1 base, the J end lost 1 base, and 10 bases lay between the germline ends. Germline assignment: CDR1 MGHDK and CDR2 SYGVNS. The CDR3 loop reads CASSESGTRNTEAFF. DNA for the CDR3: TGTGCCAGCAGTGAATCCGGGACGAGGAACACTGAAGCTTTCTTT.

The chain recombines TRBV5-4 with TRBJ2-5, with 7 bases fitting TRBD2. The V gene end was trimmed by 2 bases and the J gene end by 0 bases; junction bases not matched to a gene: 1. CDR1 SGHNT and CDR2 YYREEE come from the germline V gene (reference sequence). CDR3 length equals 14 residues. The CDR3 sequence: CASSFGGDQETQYF. The CDR3 nucleotides read TGTGCCAGCAGCTTTGGGGGGGACCAAGAGACCCAGTACTTC.

The J gene is TRBJ1-5, the V gene TRBV2, with 9 bases lining up with TRBD1. CDR1 and CDR2 from the germline V gene are SNHLY and FYNNEI. V shed 1 base, J shed 5 bases, and the junction held 0 bases outside the gene matches. The CDR3 runs 14 residues. The CDR3 protein is CASSEGTGDQPQHF. For the CDR3, the DNA is TGTGCCAGCAGTGAAGGGACAGGGGATCAGCCCCAGCATTTT. Combining the CDR3 with reference TRBV2 and TRBJ1-5 gives the whole variable domain EPEVTQTPSHQVTQMGQEVILRCVPISNHLYFYWYRQILGQKVEFLVSFYNNEISEKSEIFDDQFSVERPDGSNFTLKIRSTKLEDSAMYFCASSEGTGDQPQHFGDGTRLSIL.

This chain links TRBV5-1 with TRBJ2-5; 15 bases line up with TRBD2. Trimming removed 0 bases from V and 4 bases from J; junction bases left unmatched: 7. This CDR3 is 18 amino acids long. Germline V lookup: CDR1 SGHRS, CDR2 YFSETQ. The CDR3 bases are TGCGCCAGCAGCTTGGGGAGGACTAGCGGGAGGGCCGGAGAGACCCAGTACTTC. It specifies CASSLGRTSGRAGETQYF.

V is TRBV9 and J is TRBJ1-1, with TRBD1 matching over 9 bases. With V trimmed by 4 bases and J by 5 bases, 9 bases remained unmatched. The CDR3 extends over 15 amino acids. Germline V gene data show CDR1 as SGDLS and CDR2 as YYNGEE. CDR3 protein: CASSSRTGVGTEAFF. The CDR3 nucleotides are TGTGCCAGCAGCTCCCGGACAGGGGTAGGGACTGAAGCTTTCTTT.

The J gene is TRBJ2-4, the V gene TRBV2; possibly TRBD2 for D (7 bases). The germline V gene encodes CDR1 SNHLY and CDR2 FYNNEI. The CDR3 has 16 amino acids. V was clipped by 4 bases and J by 4 bases, with 17 bases between them. In nucleotides, the CDR3 is TGTGCCAGCAGTGCCAGCGGGACAATTTTAAAAAACATTCAGTACTTC. It yields the protein CASSASGTILKNIQYF.

V and J are TRBV9 and TRBJ1-1; no clear D gene. Germline CDR1 and CDR2: SGDLS and YYNGEE. CDR3 length equals 16 residues. The ends were cut back, 3 bases at V and 0 bases at J, with 15 bases in the middle. CDR3 nucleotides: TGTGCCAGCAGCGCCCAGCCAGGAATAATGAACACTGAAGCTTTCTTT. Translation gives CASSAQPGIMNTEAFF.

The rearrangement links TRBV7-3 to TRBJ2-7, with 12 bases that match TRBD2. This CDR3 has 15 residues. With 5 bases clipped from V and 6 bases from J, the junction kept 8 bases outside the gene matches. The V gene's germline CDR1 is SGHTA and CDR2 FQGTGA. CDR3 coding DNA: TGTGCCAGCAGCCCCCGACTAGCGGGGGTGGGCGAGCAGTACTTC. This codes for CASSPRLAGVGEQYF. Drawing the rest from reference TRBV7-3 and TRBJ2-7, the complete variable domain is GAGVSQTPSNKVTEKGKYVELRCDPISGHTALYWYRQSLGQGPEFLIYFQGTGAADDSGLPNDRFFAVRPEGSVSTLKIQRTERGDSAVYLCASSPRLAGVGEQYFGPGTRLTVT.

This chain connects TRBV25-1 to TRBJ1-1, with TRBD1 matching over 8 bases. This CDR3 is built from 14 residues. Germline V gives CDR1 MGHDK, CDR2 SYGVNS. V was pared by 4 bases and J by 7 bases, with 8 bases of the junction left unmatched. The CDR3 DNA sequence: TGTGCCAGCAGTGTAGCAGGGGGCGCGAATGAAGCTTTCTTT. Translating it yields CASSVAGGANEAFF. Full variable domain (remainder filled in from reference TRBV25-1 and TRBJ1-1): EADIYQTPRYLVIGTGKKITLECSQTMGHDKMYWYQQDPGMELHLIHYSYGVNSTEKGDLSSESTVSRIRTEHFPLTLESARPSHTSQYLCASSVAGGANEAFFGQGTRLTVV.

The chain links TRBV29-1 to TRBJ1-1; no reliable D call. The CDR3 has 12 residues. V was trimmed by 4 bases and J by 11 bases, leaving 17 bases between them. Germline V gene sequence: CDR1 SQVTM, CDR2 ANQGSEA. This CDR3 is CSVVYLKIGAFF. The DNA of the CDR3 is TGCAGCGTTGTCTATCTCAAGATTGGGGCTTTCTTT.

This clone was recorded only once. The chain is built from TRBV4-1 and TRBJ1-4; TRBD1 matches at 7 bases. V shed 4 bases and J 7 bases; nucleotides not matched to a gene: 6. The length of the CDR3 is 14 residues. The V gene's germline CDR1 is MGHRA and CDR2 YSYEKL. Here the CDR3 reads CASSRTGQPEKLFF. For the CDR3, the DNA is TGCGCCAGCAGCCGTACGGGACAGCCTGAAAAACTGTTTTTT.

The V gene is TRBV5-6, the J gene TRBJ2-7, with D maybe TRBD1 (5 bases). There are 14 residues in the CDR3. V was cut by 0 bases and J by 4 bases, with 11 bases left in between. Germline V gives CDR1 SGHDT, CDR2 YYEEEE. DNA of the CDR3: TGTGCCAGCAGCTTGGGACAGAACATGTACGAGCAGTACGTC. Amino acid sequence: CASSLGQNMYEQYV.

This sequence joins TRBV4-3 and TRBJ2-2; 9 bases map to TRBD1. Germline trimming cut 6 bases from V and 3 bases from J; bases unmatched to any gene: 5. In germline, CDR1 is LGHNA, CDR2 YSLEER. The length of the CDR3 is 15 residues. The CDR3: CASRPGTGYTGELFF. In DNA form, the CDR3 reads TGCGCCAGCAGACCCGGGACAGGGTACACCGGGGAGCTGTTTTTT.

This chain joins TRBV6-2 or TRBV6-3 and TRBJ1-1, with 7 bases aligning to TRBD1. V was pared by 0 bases and J by 3 bases, with 4 bases of the junction left unmatched. Per germline, CDR1 MNHEY and CDR2 SVGEGT. The CDR3 sequence is 15 residues long. Here the CDR3 DNA reads TGTGCCAGCAGTTACTCGGGGACAGTCCACACTGAAGCTTTCTTT. It translates to CASSYSGTVHTEAFF.

This chain joins TRBV27 and TRBJ1-1; the D gene is possibly TRBD1 (5 bases). The CDR3 is made up of 14 amino acids. Deletions cut 0 bases from V and 5 bases from J, with 10 bases between. CDR1 MNHEY and CDR2 SMNVEV come from the germline V gene (reference sequence). In nucleotides, the CDR3 is TGTGCCAGCAGTTTATCCGACAGTTTAACTGAAGCTTTCTTT. Protein: CASSLSDSLTEAFF.

The genes are TRBV6-6 and TRBJ1-1, with D unresolved. Germline CDR1 reads MNHNY; CDR2 reads SVGAGI (reference sequence). The CDR3 totals 13 residues. V dropped 2 bases and J dropped 3 bases, with 7 bases sitting between them. Here the CDR3 DNA reads TGTGCCAGCAGTTACAGTCCGGACACTGAAGCTTTCTTT. It encodes CASSYSPDTEAFF.

V gene TRBV6-5 combines with J gene TRBJ1-4, with TRBD1 matching 7 bases. The CDR3 totals 14 residues. The V gene end was trimmed by 7 bases and the J gene end by 8 bases; junction bases not matched to a gene: 10. The germline gives CDR1 MNHEY, CDR2 SVGAGI. DNA for the CDR3: TGTGCCAGCACTCCGGGTCCAGGGGGAGAAAAACTGTTTTTT. Protein: CASTPGPGGEKLFF.